This T cell receptor beta chain was captured by sequencing in a study of memory CD4+ T cells and cytomegalovirus serostatus. The sort gate was single viable CD3+CD4+CD8-CD45RO+ cells for memory CD4+ T cells. The method was immunoSEQ multiplex PCR; TCRdb's version includes in-frame clones alone and lacks a portion of them. The table lists some 57,000 clones, over 75% of them singletons. V was trimmed by 3 bases and J by 2 bases, leaving 2 bases between them. The germline V gene encodes CDR1 SGHTA and CDR2 FQGNSA. CDR3 size: 12 residues. Sequencing was performed on memory CD4+ T cells from blood. The chain employs TRBV7-2 and TRBJ1-3, with no clear D. This receptor was taken from an adult in good health and CMV-seronegative. This chain's CDR3 is CASSFPGNTIYF. The CDR3 bases are TGTGCCAGCAGCTTCCCTGGAAACACCATATATTTT.